The clone carrying this T cell receptor (beta chain) was found once. Its antigen remains unknown. The data originate from a study of cytomegalovirus exposure and HLA in healthy donors. Broader study findings: A later analysis found most CMV-associated TCR beta chains apparently HLA-restricted. The CMV antigen specificity of a few CMV-associated chains was confirmed through in vitro analysis. There were about 160 TCR beta chains listed as cytomegalovirus-associated.

The PCR employed 60 Vbeta primers together with 13 Jbeta primers. Method: immunoSEQ multiplex PCR; TCRdb's copy keeps in-frame clones and lacks some. Of 90,000 to 120,000 clones listed, approximately 68% are singletons. Sequences were obtained from PBMCs. The TCR sequence derives from a woman younger than 30 in good health and CMV-seropositive.

The CDR3 sequence is CASSETSGNSYEQYF. The CDR3 DNA reads TGTGCCAGCAGTGAGACGAGCGGTAACTCCTACGAGCAGTACTTC. The chain has TRBV27 and TRBJ2-7; perhaps TRBD2 as D (5 bases). Germline assignment: CDR1 MNHEY and CDR2 SMNVEV (reference sequence). Trimming cost V 5 bases and J 0 bases, with 14 bases left between them. The CDR3 sequence is 15 residues long.